Listed below are T cell receptor beta chains from one sample, sequenced in a study of shared clonotypes between healthy human individuals. Only in-frame clones appear in the TCRdb table, and some are missing; sequencing was by immunoSEQ multiplex PCR. The table lists about 1.9 million clones, roughly 93% of them singletons. Source material: naive CD8+ T cells from PBMCs. The receptors were gathered from a man aged 18 to 29 in good health. Some clones in this sample may be carry-over from other donors' samples. CDR3s include the opening cysteine and the closing phenylalanine or tryptophan. D genes are given only for firm matches. Not every row has a clone size; where given, it reads once, few, many or a size class.

cdr3_length	clone_size	v_call	j_call	d_call	cdr3_aa	cdr3_nt
15	-	TRBV28	TRBJ2-1	TRBD2	CASSSYRRGGVEQFF	TGTGCCAGCAGTTCATACCGTCGGGGAGGGGTTGAGCAGTTCTTC
15	-	TRBV4-1	TRBJ1-4	-	CASSQLKRTGEKLFF	TGCGCCAGCAGTCAACTAAAGCGGACGGGCGAAAAACTGTTTTTT
14	-	TRBV5-6	TRBJ2-7	-	CASSFTDSPYEQYF	TGTGCCAGCAGCTTTACTGACAGCCCCTACGAGCAGTACTTC
15	-	TRBV6-1	TRBJ2-7	-	CASSEAGLGLYEQYF	TGTGCCAGCAGTGAAGCGGGTTTGGGGCTCTACGAGCAGTACTTC
15	-	TRBV5-1	TRBJ2-1	-	CASSLGVLTPSEQFF	TGCGCCAGCAGCTTGGGGGTCCTCACTCCGAGTGAGCAGTTCTTC
13	-	TRBV10-2	TRBJ2-4	TRBD1	CASSETGGVIQYF	TGCGCCAGCAGTGAAACAGGGGGCGTCATTCAGTACTTC
16	-	TRBV7-2	TRBJ2-7	TRBD1	CASSLVTQGVVHEQYF	TGTGCCAGCAGCTTAGTCACTCAGGGGGTTGTACACGAGCAGTACTTC
12	-	TRBV10-1	TRBJ2-2	-	CASNEGAGELFF	TGCGCCAGCAATGAGGGAGCCGGGGAGCTGTTTTTT
14	-	TRBV5-6	TRBJ2-2	-	CASSLSSNTGELFF	TGTGCCAGCAGCTTGAGTTCGAACACCGGGGAGCTGTTTTTT
15	-	TRBV15	TRBJ2-7	TRBD1	CATSRTPGQGYEQYF	TGTGCCACCAGCAGGACTCCGGGACAGGGATACGAGCAGTACTTC
13	-	TRBV6-4	TRBJ1-2	-	CASREGFNYGYTF	TGTGCCAGCAGGGAGGGCTTTAACTATGGCTACACCTTC
15	once	TRBV6-5	TRBJ1-2	-	CASSYSREGGSGYTF	TGTGCCAGCAGTTACTCGCGGGAGGGGGGTAGTGGCTACACCTTC
14	-	TRBV14	TRBJ2-7	-	CASSQMGDPDEQYF	TGTGCCAGCAGCCAAATGGGTGATCCCGACGAGCAGTACTTC
15	once	TRBV19	TRBJ2-7	TRBD2	CASSIGLAGYREQYF	TGTGCCAGTAGTATCGGACTAGCGGGTTACCGCGAGCAGTACTTC
14	-	TRBV12-5	TRBJ2-7	TRBD2	CASGLGLAGYEQYF	TGTGCTAGTGGTTTGGGACTAGCGGGCTACGAGCAGTACTTC
11	-	TRBV1	TRBJ2-7	-	CTTGGTIEQYF	TGCACCACCGGAGGGACTATCGAGCAGTACTTC
14	few	TRBV7-2	TRBJ2-1	TRBD1	CASRMTGSYNEQFF	TGTGCCAGCAGGATGACAGGGAGCTACAATGAGCAGTTCTTC
16	-	TRBV6-6	TRBJ2-3	TRBD2	CASSPGTSGPGFPQYF	TGTGCCAGCAGTCCCGGGACTAGCGGGCCTGGGTTCCCGCAGTATTTT
15	-	TRBV5-6	TRBJ2-1	-	CASSLVGTFYNEQFF	TGTGCCAGCAGCTTGGTGGGGACCTTCTACAATGAGCAGTTCTTC
16	-	TRBV4-2	TRBJ1-2	TRBD1	CASSRTGSNLNYGYTF	TGTGCCAGCAGCCGGACAGGCTCGAACCTTAACTATGGCTACACCTTC
17	-	TRBV7-9	TRBJ2-1	TRBD1	CASGFSFGQGASNEQFF	TGTGCCAGCGGGTTCTCCTTTGGACAGGGGGCTTCCAATGAGCAGTTCTTC
15	-	TRBV27	TRBJ2-4	TRBD2	CASSPTSGRKNIQYF	TGTGCCAGCAGTCCGACTAGCGGGAGGAAAAACATTCAGTACTTC
15	-	TRBV7-2	TRBJ2-2	-	CASSSLIRTTGELFF	TGTGCCAGCAGCTCGTTGATTAGGACCACCGGGGAGCTGTTTTTT
16	-	TRBV4-1	TRBJ2-7	TRBD2	CASSQDRPSGVYEQYF	TGCGCCAGCAGCCAAGATCGGCCTAGCGGAGTTTACGAGCAGTACTTC
12	-	TRBV5-4	TRBJ1-2	-	CASRSQNYGYTF	TGTGCCAGCAGATCCCAAAACTATGGCTACACCTTC
15	-	TRBV14	TRBJ2-7	-	CASSHYRTTSYEQYF	TGTGCCAGCAGCCATTACAGGACAACCTCCTACGAGCAGTACTTC
16	-	TRBV7-2	TRBJ2-7	TRBD2	CASSPRLAGGSGEQYF	TGTGCCAGCAGCCCCCGTTTAGCGGGAGGGTCTGGTGAGCAGTACTTC
16	-	TRBV11-3	TRBJ2-1	TRBD2	CASSLGGAGSLNEQFF	TGTGCCAGCAGCTTAGGGGGAGCGGGGAGCCTCAATGAGCAGTTCTTC
12	-	TRBV2	TRBJ1-1	-	CALLTGGIEAFF	TGTGCCCTCCTAACGGGGGGGATCGAAGCTTTCTTT
11	once	TRBV7-9	TRBJ1-1	-	CASSPVGVSFF	TGTGCCAGCAGCCCGGTCGGGGTGTCTTTCTTT
17	-	TRBV9	TRBJ1-1	TRBD1	CARRGRTGLKGNTEAFF	TGTGCCAGGAGGGGACGGACAGGGCTCAAGGGGAACACTGAAGCTTTCTTT
18	-	TRBV7-9	TRBJ2-2	TRBD2	CASSVPTSGRSHTGELFF	TGTGCCAGCAGCGTCCCGACTAGCGGGAGATCCCACACCGGGGAGCTGTTTTTT